The rows below give T cell receptor beta chains drawn from one sample of a study of blood T cell repertoires in COVID-19. Profiled with immunoSEQ multiplex PCR; TCRdb holds only in-frame clones, not every one. The sample consists of fewer than 40,000 clones, 60% to 85% of them appearing once. The sequenced sample was peripheral blood. The receptor set was obtained from a man between 65 and 79 years old with acute or convalescent COVID-19. Each CDR3 is given with its conserved first and last residue. Fields, in order: J gene, clone size, D gene, V gene, CDR3 DNA, CDR3 protein. D genes are given only for firm matches. A row's size may be missing; if present it is once, few, many or a size class.

j_call: TRBJ1-4
clone_size: .
d_call: TRBD1
v_call: TRBV6-5
cdr3_nt: TGTGCCAGCAGTTCCAGGGGGACCCCTAATGAAAAACTGTTTTTT
cdr3_aa: CASSSRGTPNEKLFF

j_call: TRBJ2-1
clone_size: few
d_call: TRBD2
v_call: TRBV28
cdr3_nt: TGTGCCAGCAGTACCTTAGCGGGAGACGAGTTCTTC
cdr3_aa: CASSTLAGDEFF

j_call: TRBJ1-1
clone_size: .
d_call: TRBD1
v_call: TRBV27
cdr3_nt: TGTGCCAGCAGGGGGACAGGATTAAACACTGAAGCTTTCTTT
cdr3_aa: CASRGTGLNTEAFF

j_call: TRBJ2-7
clone_size: .
d_call: .
v_call: TRBV20-1
cdr3_nt: TGCAGTGCTAGTCCGCGGGTTTGGGAGCAGTACTTC
cdr3_aa: CSASPRVWEQYF

j_call: TRBJ2-2
clone_size: .
d_call: .
v_call: TRBV2
cdr3_nt: TGTGCCAGCAGTGGGGCTAGCCACCCGAACACCGGGGAGCTGTTTTTT
cdr3_aa: CASSGASHPNTGELFF

j_call: TRBJ1-6
clone_size: few
d_call: .
v_call: TRBV5-1
cdr3_nt: TGCGCCAGCAGCTTGGGGCAGTGGGGAGATTCACCCCTCCACTTT
cdr3_aa: CASSLGQWGDSPLHF

j_call: TRBJ1-2
clone_size: .
d_call: TRBD1
v_call: TRBV6-5
cdr3_nt: TGTGCCAGCAGTACGCGACAGGGCCTAGGAGGCTACACCTTC
cdr3_aa: CASSTRQGLGGYTF

j_call: TRBJ2-1
clone_size: .
d_call: .
v_call: TRBV7-2
cdr3_nt: TGTGCCAGCAGCTCCCTCCGGGACTTCTATTCGCAGTTCTTC
cdr3_aa: CASSSLRDFYSQFF

j_call: TRBJ2-7
clone_size: few
d_call: TRBD1
v_call: TRBV19
cdr3_nt: TGTGCCAGTAGAGTCCGGACAGGGGCCAACGAGCAGTACTTC
cdr3_aa: CASRVRTGANEQYF

j_call: TRBJ1-4
clone_size: .
d_call: .
v_call: TRBV11-2
cdr3_nt: TGTGCCAGCAGCTTTCAGGGGAAGAATGAAAAACTGTTTTTT
cdr3_aa: CASSFQGKNEKLFF

j_call: TRBJ1-5
clone_size: .
d_call: .
v_call: TRBV7-2
cdr3_nt: TGTGCCAGCAGCTGGGTAGGGGACGGGGGACAGCCCCAGCATTTT
cdr3_aa: CASSWVGDGGQPQHF

j_call: TRBJ1-1
clone_size: .
d_call: .
v_call: TRBV28
cdr3_nt: TGTGCCAGCATTCCCTGGACACCACAACTTATGAACACTGAAGCTTTCTTT
cdr3_aa: CASIPWTPQLMNTEAFF

j_call: TRBJ1-2
clone_size: .
d_call: .
v_call: TRBV28
cdr3_nt: TGTGCCAGCAGTTTGACAGGCTATGGCTACACCTTC
cdr3_aa: CASSLTGYGYTF

j_call: TRBJ1-2
clone_size: .
d_call: .
v_call: TRBV19
cdr3_nt: TGTGCCAGTAGTTCCGGACAGTTCTATGGCTACACCTTC
cdr3_aa: CASSSGQFYGYTF